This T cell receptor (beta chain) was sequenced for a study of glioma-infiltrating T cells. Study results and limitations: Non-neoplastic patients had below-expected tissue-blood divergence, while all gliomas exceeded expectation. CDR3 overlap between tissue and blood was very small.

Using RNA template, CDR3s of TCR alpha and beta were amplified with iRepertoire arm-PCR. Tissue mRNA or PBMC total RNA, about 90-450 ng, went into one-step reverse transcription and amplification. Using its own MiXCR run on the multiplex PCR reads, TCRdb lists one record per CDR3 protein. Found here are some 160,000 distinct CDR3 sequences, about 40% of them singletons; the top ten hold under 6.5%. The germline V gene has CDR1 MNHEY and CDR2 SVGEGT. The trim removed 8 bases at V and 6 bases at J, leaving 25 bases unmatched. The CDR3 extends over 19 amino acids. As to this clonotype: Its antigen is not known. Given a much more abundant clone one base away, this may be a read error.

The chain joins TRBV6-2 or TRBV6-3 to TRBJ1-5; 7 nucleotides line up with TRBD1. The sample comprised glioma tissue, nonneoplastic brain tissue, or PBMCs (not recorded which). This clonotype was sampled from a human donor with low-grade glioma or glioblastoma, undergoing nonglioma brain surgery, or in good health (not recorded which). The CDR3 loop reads CASSHPSTGTAHGVQPQHF. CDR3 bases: TGTGCCAGCTCGCACCCAAGCACCGGGACAGCTCACGGGGTTCAGCCCCAGCATTTT.